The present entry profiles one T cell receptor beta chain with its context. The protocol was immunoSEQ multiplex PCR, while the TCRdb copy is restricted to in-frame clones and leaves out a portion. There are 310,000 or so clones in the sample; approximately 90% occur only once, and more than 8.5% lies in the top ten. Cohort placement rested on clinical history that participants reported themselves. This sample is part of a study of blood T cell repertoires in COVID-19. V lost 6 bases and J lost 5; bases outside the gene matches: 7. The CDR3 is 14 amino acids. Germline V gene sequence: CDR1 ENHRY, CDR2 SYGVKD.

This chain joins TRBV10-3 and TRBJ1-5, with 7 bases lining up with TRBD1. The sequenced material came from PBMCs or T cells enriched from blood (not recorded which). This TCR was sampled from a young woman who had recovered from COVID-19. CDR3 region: CAIRNGTVDQPQHF. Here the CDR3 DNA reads TGTGCCATCAGAAACGGGACAGTTGATCAGCCCCAGCATTTT.